These 12 T cell receptor beta chains came from one sample sequenced in a study of blood T cell repertoires in COVID-19. The data were produced by immunoSEQ multiplex PCR, yet TCRdb's version contains in-frame clones alone and is incomplete. The sample gives approximately 500,000 clones, 80% to 90% of which show up once; approximately 3% is in the top ten. Sequencing used peripheral blood. The receptors come from a human donor in a cohort sampled during active COVID-19.

This clone was counted a single time. The chain uses TRBV5-6 and TRBJ2-3; D remains unclear. Trimming pared 4 bases from V and 3 bases from J, leaving 12 bases between. Germline V gene data show CDR1 as SGHDT and CDR2 as YYEEEE. The CDR3 spans 14 residues. The CDR3 loop reads CASSLEVITDTQYF. CDR3 DNA: TGTGCCAGCAGCCTAGAGGTGATTACAGATACGCAGTATTTT.

The chain has TRBV5-1 and TRBJ2-3; tentatively, D is TRBD1 (7 bases). Looked up from germline, CDR1 is SGHRS and CDR2 is YFSETQ. The V end lost 0 bases, the J end lost 4 bases, and 12 bases lay between the germline ends. This CDR3 is 15 amino acids long. The CDR3 spells CASSLVAGGPDTQYF. The DNA of the CDR3 is TGCGCCAGCAGCTTGGTGGCAGGGGGGCCAGATACGCAGTATTTT.

The chain has TRBV15 and TRBJ1-4; D may be TRBD1 (5 bases). Deletions cut 1 base from V and 5 bases from J, with 14 bases between. Germline values: CDR1 LNHNV, CDR2 YYDKDF (reference sequence). The CDR3 runs 16 residues. CDR3 region: CATSRGGDGANEKLFF. The DNA of the CDR3 is TGTGCCACCAGCAGAGGGGGGGACGGTGCGAATGAAAAACTGTTTTTT.

The gene calls are TRBV7-8 and TRBJ1-5, with 7 bases that match TRBD1. Unmatched junction bases numbered 6, after V lost 5 bases and J lost 5 bases. Germline-derived CDR1 and CDR2 are SGHVS and FQNEAQ. The CDR3 is made up of 14 amino acids. In DNA form, the CDR3 reads TGTGCCAGCAGCCGGGCAGGGGGACATCAGCCCCAGCATTTT. Protein sequence: CASSRAGGHQPQHF.

The CDR3 coding sequence is TGTGCCAGCTCACCATCCGGGGATGGCTACACCTTC. Protein: CASSPSGDGYTF. The V call is TRBV18, the J call TRBJ1-2; D gene uncertain. The CDR3 is 12 residues long. Germline CDR1 is KGHSH and CDR2 is LQKENI. Trimming cost V 2 bases and J 6 bases, with 7 bases left between them.

The genes are TRBV18 and TRBJ1-5; no clear D. Trimming pared 2 bases from V and 2 bases from J, leaving 10 bases between. CDR3 length: 15 amino acids. Germline V gene lookup returns CDR1 KGHSH and CDR2 LQKENI. CDR3 sequence: CASSPEALGNQPQHF. CDR3 in DNA: TGTGCCAGCTCACCAGAGGCGCTGGGCAATCAGCCCCAGCATTTT.

V usage is TRBV27 and J usage is TRBJ2-2, with no clear D. Germline CDR1 and CDR2: MNHEY and SMNVEV (reference sequence). The CDR3 extends over 14 amino acids. V shed 2 bases and J shed 6 bases, with 10 bases lying between them. The CDR3 coding sequence is TGTGCCAGCAGTTTAGGAGTCTCCCCCGGGGAGCTGTTTTTT. Amino acids: CASSLGVSPGELFF.

This clone was picked up one time. The chain combines TRBV7-2 with TRBJ2-5, with D hard to call. The V end lost 4 bases, the J end lost 3 bases, and 6 bases lay between the germline ends. In germline, CDR1 is SGHTA, CDR2 FQGNSA. The CDR3 runs to 12 residues. The CDR3 nucleotides read TGTGCCAGCAGCTCGCCTAAAGAGACCCAGTACTTC. This sequence encodes CASSSPKETQYF.

The chain recombines TRBV28 with TRBJ1-1, with unresolved D. The CDR3 has 14 amino acids. The germline V and J ends were trimmed by 3 bases and 5 bases, with 13 bases remaining between them. Germline CDR1 and CDR2: MDHEN and SYDVKM. This CDR3 reads CASSFSRGETEAFF. Here the CDR3 DNA reads TGTGCCAGCAGTTTTAGTCGGGGTGAAACTGAAGCTTTCTTT.

This clone was recorded once. DNA of the CDR3: TGTGCCAGCAGTTACTCGGACAGGGGCTATGAGCAGTTCTTC. The encoded protein is CASSYSDRGYEQFF. The chain joins TRBV6-5 to TRBJ2-1; TRBD1 aligns across 9 bases. Losses at the gene ends were 0 bases for V and 8 bases for J; bases not matched to a gene: 2. The V gene's germline CDR1 is MNHEY and CDR2 SVGAGI. The CDR3 runs to 14 residues.

The V gene is TRBV19, the J gene TRBJ1-1, with TRBD1 as a possible D gene (5 bases). The V and J ends lost 8 bases and 2 bases respectively, with 18 bases between them. This CDR3 contains 15 residues. From germline, CDR1 is LNHDA and CDR2 SQIVND (reference sequence). This CDR3 reads CASVRVRGANTEAFF. Written as DNA, the CDR3 is TGTGCCAGTGTGAGGGTACGCGGGGCAAACACTGAAGCTTTCTTT.

This clone was counted only a few times. V is TRBV5-1 and J is TRBJ2-3; TRBD1 aligns across 10 bases. CDR1 is SGHRS and CDR2 is YFSETQ in the germline V gene. Germline trimming cut 4 bases from V and 6 bases from J; bases unmatched to any gene: 5. The CDR3 loop spans 14 amino acids. The CDR3 DNA follows: TGCGCCAGCAGCCCATGGACAGGGGGGGATACGCAGTATTTT. It translates to CASSPWTGGDTQYF.